This T cell receptor beta chain was observed in a study of blood T cell repertoires in COVID-19. Recruitment covered about two dozen US areas and drew participants whose ages spanned roughly 18 to 100 years. Within the 2 weeks before study entry, each person in the exposed group met a COVID-19 case. The V end lost 2 bases, the J end lost 0 bases, and 9 bases lay between the germline ends. This CDR3 spans 15 amino acids. Germline V gives CDR1 SGHAT, CDR2 FQNNGV. Authors' data handling: By means of reference gene primer amplification, nucleated cell counts were estimated. Profiling relied on immunoSEQ multiplex PCR, and the TCRdb table lists in-frame clones only, not all of them. The V and J calls and the clone size are those of that table, but D and trimming were determined from the DNA. The table has 200,000 or so clones, 75% to 90% seen once.

The rearrangement links TRBV11-2 to TRBJ2-3, with D maybe TRBD1 (6 bases). The clonotype comes from a woman aged 25 to 39 who had been exposed to COVID-19. Sequenced input: PBMCs or T cells enriched from blood (not recorded which). The CDR3: CASSLSGASTDTQYF. The CDR3 DNA reads TGTGCCAGCAGCTTATCAGGGGCGAGCACAGATACGCAGTATTTT.